This paragraph covers one TCR beta chain sequence. Its antigen is as yet unknown. The sample belongs to a study of CD8+ T cells in alopecia areata. Treatment reported: oral pan-JAK inhibitor, 5-10 mg twice daily. Lesional scalp punch biopsies and peripheral blood came from alopecia areata patients. Notes on the study in general: Scalp clonality dropped significantly under tofacitinib, as did expanded CD8+ top-100 clones. Clarity of TCR sharing across patients fell short of that in mice, possibly HLA-related. Relative to normal scalp, lesional scalp, especially alopecia totalis/universalis, showed higher clonality.

The sequencing template was cDNA reverse transcribed from extracted RNA. Profiling relied on immunoSEQ multiplex PCR, and the TCRdb table lists in-frame clones only, not all of them. The sample lists 200,000 to 250,000 clones; less than 45% were seen once. The germline CDR1 and CDR2 sequences are SNHLY and FYNNEI. V was shortened by 4 bases and J by 4 bases, with 9 bases between the two germline ends. This CDR3 has 13 amino acids. This receptor was obtained from a human donor with alopecia areata. The source was CD4+ T cells sorted from blood, collected at approximately week 30, from a patient treated with tofacitinib. This sequence joins TRBV2 and TRBJ2-3; no clear D gene. CDR3 sequence reads: CASSGPLADTQYF. The DNA of the CDR3 is TGTGCCAGCAGTGGCCCTCTAGCAGATACGCAGTATTTT. Based on the CDR3 plus reference TRBV2 and TRBJ2-3, the full variable domain is EPEVTQTPSHQVTQMGQEVILRCVPISNHLYFYWYRQILGQKVEFLVSFYNNEISEKSEIFDDQFSVERPDGSNFTLKIRSTKLEDSAMYFCASSGPLADTQYFGPGTRLTVL.